Below are 18 T cell receptor beta chains sequenced from a single sample in a study of shared clonotypes between healthy human individuals. Using immunoSEQ multiplex PCR, the repertoire was profiled, and TCRdb retains in-frame clones only, with some absent. The table shows 2 million to 3 million clones, with 90% to 95% occurring only once. Sequencing used naive CD4+ T cells from PBMCs. Indicated subset: CD45RA+ positively selected. These receptors all come from a man aged 18 to 29 in good health. Some clones in this sample may be carry-over from other donors' samples.

The rearrangement joins TRBV28 to TRBJ2-7, with D possibly matching TRBD2 (5 bases). V was cut by 3 bases and J by 3 bases, with 12 bases left in between. Germline assignment: CDR1 MDHEN and CDR2 SYDVKM. The CDR3 runs to 14 residues. The CDR3 coding sequence is TGTGCCAGCAGTTTCTCGGGGTTTGACTACGAGCAGTACTTC. Protein product: CASSFSGFDYEQYF.

Worth noting for this clone: This sample also contains other DNA sequences that code for the same CDR3. The rearrangement links TRBV5-5 to TRBJ1-5, with a weak D call TRBD1 (6 bases). Per the germline V gene, CDR1 is SGHKS and CDR2 is YYEKEE (reference sequence). The CDR3 consists of 14 residues. V shed 0 bases and J shed 4 bases, with 8 bases lying between them. The CDR3 here is CASSLEGGNQPQHF. The DNA for the CDR3 is TGTGCCAGCAGCTTGGAAGGGGGTAATCAGCCCCAGCATTTT.

This chain joins TRBV7-2 and TRBJ1-2; TRBD1 agrees at 8 bases. Germline V CDR1 and CDR2: SGHTA, FQGNSA. This CDR3 is built from 14 residues. With 5 bases clipped from V and 7 bases from J, the junction kept 9 bases outside the gene matches. Here the CDR3 reads CASSETRTGSGYTF. DNA for the CDR3: TGTGCCAGCAGCGAGACCCGGACAGGGAGTGGCTACACCTTC.

The chain is built from TRBV7-2 and TRBJ2-3; 7 bases agree with TRBD1. From germline, CDR1 is SGHTA and CDR2 FQGNSA. Trimming took 5 bases from V and 2 from J; bases not matched to a gene: 4. The CDR3 covers 14 residues. This CDR3 reads CASSLGQPTDTQYF. The CDR3 DNA sequence: TGTGCCAGCAGCCTGGGACAGCCCACAGATACGCAGTATTTT.

This clone was counted once. The chain recombines TRBV1 with TRBJ2-1; TRBD2 is taken as the D call from the table, unchecked against the DNA. TRBV1 is assigned pseudogene status. The CDR3 has 16 amino acids. CDR3 sequence reads: CTSSQDRESSYNEQFF. Written as DNA, the CDR3 is TGCACCAGCAGCCAAGATAGAGAAAGCTCCTACAATGAGCAGTTCTTC.

The chain combines TRBV9 with TRBJ2-2; the match to TRBD2 covers 7 bases. Trimming removed 2 bases from V and 2 bases from J; junction bases left unmatched: 6. In germline, CDR1 is SGDLS, CDR2 YYNGEE. The CDR3 is 16 amino acids. CDR3 loop: CASSVSGLENTGELFF. CDR3 sequence (DNA): TGTGCCAGCAGCGTCTCTGGACTAGAAAACACCGGGGAGCTGTTTTTT.

The rearrangement links TRBV4-2 to TRBJ2-7, with 14 bases identical to TRBD2. Per the germline V gene, CDR1 is LGHNA and CDR2 is YNFKEQ. J gave up 4 bases and V 0 bases, and 5 bases lay outside the gene matches. The CDR3 runs to 17 residues. The CDR3 nucleotides are TGTGCCAGCAGCCAAGAAGAGGGGACTAGCGGGAGATACGAGCAGTACTTC. Amino acid sequence: CASSQEEGTSGRYEQYF.

As to this clone: Other DNA sequences within the sample encode an identical CDR3. The rearrangement uses TRBV9 and TRBJ2-5; unclear D gene. The ends were cut back, 0 bases at V and 0 bases at J, with 6 bases in the middle. CDR3 size: 14 residues. CDR1 SGDLS and CDR2 YYNGEE come from the germline V gene. In DNA form, the CDR3 reads TGTGCCAGCAGCGTAGGAGGTTACCAAGAGACCCAGTACTTC. Translation: CASSVGGYQETQYF.

Concerning this clone: This sample includes further DNA sequences coding for the same CDR3. The CDR3, as DNA: TGCGCCAGCAGTTCCGGTGGTCCGGAGACCCAGTACTTC. It specifies CASSSGGPETQYF. This chain connects TRBV5-1 to TRBJ2-5; the D is unclear. The V gene's germline CDR1 is SGHRS and CDR2 YFSETQ. The CDR3 runs to 13 residues. The V and J ends lost 5 bases and 5 bases respectively, with 13 bases between them.

The gene calls are TRBV5-1 and TRBJ1-2; 8 nucleotides line up with TRBD1. This CDR3 region has 15 residues. Germline V CDR1 and CDR2: SGHRS, YFSETQ. J gave up 5 bases and V 2 bases, and 8 bases lay outside the gene matches. The CDR3 loop is CASSFGTGETYGYTF. CDR3 DNA sequence: TGCGCCAGCAGCTTTGGGACAGGCGAAACGTATGGCTACACCTTC. The complete variable domain, with remaining parts taken from reference TRBV5-1 and TRBJ1-2, reads KAGVTQTPRYLIKTRGQQVTLSCSPISGHRSVSWYQQTPGQGLQFLFEYFSETQRNKGNFPGRFSGRQFSNSRSEMNVSTLELGDSALYLCASSFGTGETYGYTFGSGTRLTVV.

The V and J genes are TRBV19 and TRBJ1-1; D is ambiguous. The CDR3 runs 19 residues. Germline V gives CDR1 LNHDA, CDR2 SQIVND (reference sequence). V lost 0 bases to trimming and J lost 3 bases, with 23 bases between them. The chain's CDR3 is CASSIDLAASWSTDTEAFF. Written as DNA, the CDR3 is TGTGCCAGTAGTATAGATCTCGCGGCCTCCTGGAGTACGGACACTGAAGCTTTCTTT. The full variable domain, with the rest looked up from reference TRBV19 and TRBJ1-1, is DGGITQSPKYLFRKEGQNVTLSCEQNLNHDAMYWYRQDPGQGLRLIYYSQIVNDFQKGDIAEGYSVSREKKESFPLTVTSAQKNPTAFYLCASSIDLAASWSTDTEAFFGQGTRLTVV.

CDR3 loop: CASSARTSGRAGELFF. The CDR3 DNA follows: TGTGCCAGCAGTGCTAGGACTAGCGGGAGAGCCGGGGAGCTGTTTTTT. The chain carries TRBV6-1 and TRBJ2-2; 13 positions agree with TRBD2. V shed 4 bases and J 6 bases; nucleotides not matched to a gene: 5. The CDR3 length is 16 residues. The germline CDR1 and CDR2 sequences are MNHNS and SASEGT.

The rearrangement joins TRBV27 to TRBJ1-5, with D perhaps matching TRBD1 (5 bases). The CDR3 is made up of 16 amino acids. V lost 5 bases and J 7 bases, leaving 21 bases between the germline ends. The germline CDR1 and CDR2 sequences are MNHEY and SMNVEV (reference sequence). The CDR3 bases are TGTGCCAGCAGTCAACGTATTCGGGGGGGTATACAGCCCCAGCATTTT. Its protein is CASSQRIRGGIQPQHF.

The V and J genes are TRBV5-6 and TRBJ1-1, with D possibly being TRBD1 (5 bases). Germline V CDR1 and CDR2: SGHDT, YYEEEE. This CDR3 spans 13 amino acids. Trimming cost V 6 bases and J 4 bases, with 13 bases left between them. The CDR3 DNA reads TGTGCCAGCAACACCAGGGAGGGCACTGAAGCTTTCTTT. Its protein product is CASNTREGTEAFF.

The chain employs TRBV20-1 and TRBJ2-7; D is undetermined. Trimming took 4 bases from V and 6 from J, leaving 10 bases between them. The CDR3 sequence is 11 residues long. The germline V gene encodes CDR1 DFQATT and CDR2 SNEGSKA (reference sequence). CDR3 in DNA: TGCAGTGCTAACCGAGCCCGCGAGCAGTACTTC. This codes for CSANRAREQYF.

The CDR3 region is CAISGRGFGANEKLFF. The CDR3 nucleotides are TGTGCCATCAGTGGTCGAGGATTCGGGGCTAATGAAAAACTGTTTTTT. J is TRBJ1-4 and V is TRBV10-3; D call uncertain. Germline V gene lookup returns CDR1 ENHRY and CDR2 SYGVKD. Trimming removed 4 bases at V and 3 bases at J, with 15 bases between. The CDR3 runs 16 residues.

The rearrangement links TRBV4-3 to TRBJ1-2; 10 nucleotides agree with TRBD1. V lost 7 bases and J lost 3; bases outside the gene matches: 5. CDR3 length: 14 amino acids. The germline CDR1 and CDR2 sequences are LGHNA and YSLEER. This chain's CDR3 is CASNPGQGYYGYTF. In nucleotides, the CDR3 is TGCGCCAGCAACCCGGGACAGGGGTACTATGGCTACACCTTC.

Comments on this clone: Other nucleotide sequences in the sample specify the same CDR3. The chain has TRBV7-2 and TRBJ2-5; 8 bases line up with TRBD1. The CDR3 consists of 14 residues. With V trimmed by 2 bases and J by 5 bases, 4 bases remained unmatched. Germline loops: CDR1 SGHTA, CDR2 FQGNSA. The CDR3 loop reads CASSLTGGRETQYF. CDR3 DNA: TGTGCCAGCAGCTTAACAGGGGGGAGGGAGACCCAGTACTTC.